This TCR beta chain originates from a study of CD8+ T cells in alopecia areata. This clone was counted a single time. Its antigen remains unknown. In each case, RNA was isolated and then reverse transcribed into cDNA as the sequencing template. Profiled with immunoSEQ multiplex PCR; TCRdb holds only in-frame clones, not every one. The repertoire holds about 140,000 clones, with 55% as singletons. The CDR3 sequence is 12 residues long. Germline V gene data show CDR1 as SGHAT and CDR2 as FQNNGV. V lost 7 bases to trimming and J lost 7 bases, with 11 bases between them. Whole-study findings and limits: There were also resident alphabeta T cells of normal skin sequenced in scalp samples. Lesional scalp, notably in alopecia totalis/universalis, had clonality above that of normal scalp.

Material for sequencing was CD4+ T cells sorted from blood. This chain uses TRBV11-2 with TRBJ2-1, with D unclear. This clonotype was sampled from a human donor in good health. CDR3 coding DNA: TGTGCCAGCAATCTGTTTGGGAATGAGCAGTTCTTC. Protein product: CASNLFGNEQFF.